Below, 16 T cell receptor beta chains from the same sample are listed, as sequenced in a study of cytomegalovirus exposure and HLA in healthy donors. With 60 Vbeta and 13 Jbeta primers, the PCR was carried out. Libraries were prepared by immunoSEQ multiplex PCR; TCRdb keeps only in-frame clonotypes and omits some of them. The sample records 95,000 to 150,000 clones, 81% being singletons. The sample comprised PBMCs. The source of these receptors is a man aged 18 to 29 in good health and CMV-seropositive.

The chain joins TRBV4-1 to TRBJ1-6; 9 nucleotides agree with TRBD1. The CDR3 covers 19 residues. Germline assignment: CDR1 MGHRA and CDR2 YSYEKL. The trim removed 4 bases at V and 2 bases at J, leaving 12 bases unmatched. The CDR3 spells CASSPGTGRWLPYNSPLHF. The CDR3 coding sequence is TGCGCCAGCAGCCCCGGGACAGGGCGATGGTTGCCCTATAATTCACCCCTCCACTTT.

This clone was detected a few times. The chain recombines TRBV4-3 with TRBJ1-5; D gene unclear. CDR1 is LGHNA and CDR2 is YSLEER in the germline V gene. The CDR3 extends over 13 amino acids. V gave up 0 bases and J gave up 6 bases, with 6 bases separating them. CDR3 DNA sequence: TGCGCCAGCAGCCAAGATTTGAGTCAGCCCCAGCATTTT. Translated, it gives CASSQDLSQPQHF.

There are a few counts of this clone. At one of its ends the junction is not consistent with the germline gene, which may arise from a read error. The chain uses TRBV10-2 and TRBJ1-1; TRBD1 matches at 7 bases. The CDR3 length is 13 residues. Germline lookup yields CDR1 WSHSY and CDR2 SAAADI. In DNA form, the CDR3 reads TGCGCCAGCAGGGAGGACAGGAACGCTGAAGCTTTCTTT. Protein product: CASREDRNAEAFF.

V is TRBV7-9 and J is TRBJ2-5; 12 positions agree with TRBD2. V dropped 5 bases and J dropped 2; count of bases not matched to a gene: 3. From germline, CDR1 is SEHNR and CDR2 FQNEAQ (reference sequence). This CDR3 has 15 amino acids. In nucleotides, the CDR3 is TGTGCCAGCAGCCTGACTAGCGGGGGACAAGAGACCCAGTACTTC. Translating gives CASSLTSGGQETQYF.

The chain recombines TRBV5-5 with TRBJ2-4; TRBD1 might be the D (7 bases). Germline-derived CDR1 and CDR2 are SGHKS and YYEKEE (reference sequence). Trimming shortened V by 0 bases and J by 8 bases, and 30 bases separated the two germline ends. The CDR3 contains 20 residues. The CDR3 loop reads CASSLEGAGRLYPVYHIQYF. The CDR3 nucleotides read TGTGCCAGCAGCTTGGAGGGGGCAGGGAGGTTATACCCCGTTTATCACATTCAGTACTTC.

The chain joins TRBV7-8 to TRBJ1-4, with D maybe TRBD1 (6 bases). Germline CDR1 SGHVS, CDR2 FQNEAQ. The CDR3 is made up of 13 amino acids. Trimming removed 7 bases at V and 8 bases at J, with 14 bases between. The CDR3 nucleotides read TGTGCCAGCAAGGACAGATCAGAAGAAAAACTGTTTTTT. Encoded protein: CASKDRSEEKLFF. The complete variable domain, with remaining parts taken from reference TRBV7-8 and TRBJ1-4, reads GAGVSQSPRYKVAKRGQDVALRCDPISGHVSLFWYQQALGQGPEFLTYFQNEAQLDKSGLPSDRFFAERPEGSVSTLKIQRTQQEDSAVYLCASKDRSEEKLFFGSGTQLSVL.

The J gene is TRBJ1-2, the V gene TRBV4-1; D possibly corresponds to TRBD1 (6 bases). The CDR3 loop spans 18 amino acids. Germline values: CDR1 MGHRA, CDR2 YSYEKL. V lost 1 base to trimming and J lost 2 bases, with 20 bases between them. The CDR3 region is CASSQAPGHTSENYGYTF. CDR3 coding DNA: TGCGCCAGCAGCCAAGCTCCGGGACATACAAGCGAGAACTATGGCTACACCTTC.

The gene calls are TRBV5-5 and TRBJ1-1; no reliable D call. V was clipped by 4 bases and J by 1 base, with 11 bases between them. The length of the CDR3 is 14 residues. The germline CDR1 and CDR2 sequences are SGHKS and YYEKEE (reference sequence). This CDR3 reads CASSERTANTEAFF. The CDR3 region has the DNA TGTGCCAGCAGCGAGCGCACGGCGAACACTGAAGCTTTCTTT.

The rearrangement links TRBV7-8 to TRBJ2-1; D uncertain. The CDR3 is 15 amino acids. Trimming pared 6 bases from V and 0 bases from J, leaving 12 bases between. Germline V lookup: CDR1 SGHVS, CDR2 FQNEAQ. CDR3 sequence: CASRQSTYSYNEQFF. As DNA, the CDR3 is TGTGCCAGCAGACAAAGTACGTACTCCTACAATGAGCAGTTCTTC.

The genes are TRBV11-2 and TRBJ1-1; tentatively, D is TRBD1 (5 bases). V was pared by 5 bases and J by 3 bases, with 16 bases between. There are 15 residues in the CDR3. Germline lookup yields CDR1 SGHAT and CDR2 FQNNGV. CDR3 loop: CASSPLGQGYTEAFF. CDR3 DNA: TGTGCCAGCAGCCCTCTGGGGCAGGGATACACTGAAGCTTTCTTT.

The chain combines TRBV6-6 with TRBJ1-1, with D unclear. The CDR3 sequence is 15 residues long. Germline CDR1 MNHNY, CDR2 SVGAGI (reference sequence). Trimming took off 0 bases at V and 0 bases at J, with 8 bases between the two ends. CDR3 region: CASSYSARMNTEAFF. The CDR3 DNA reads TGTGCCAGCAGTTACTCTGCCAGAATGAACACTGAAGCTTTCTTT.

DNA for the CDR3: TGTGCCAGCTCACCAGATGGGGCAGGAGGGGAGCTGTTTTTT. Protein sequence: CASSPDGAGGELFF. The rearrangement uses TRBV18 and TRBJ2-2, with D possibly matching TRBD1 (5 bases). V lost 2 bases to trimming and J lost 8 bases, with 12 bases between them. This CDR3 is built from 14 residues. CDR1 is KGHSH, CDR2 LQKENI, per germline.

The chain employs TRBV7-8 and TRBJ1-1, with D perhaps TRBD1 (6 bases). Germline V CDR1 and CDR2: SGHVS, FQNEAQ. This CDR3 comprises 17 residues. The V end was cut by 4 bases, the J end by 0 bases, with 18 bases between. CDR3 region: CASSSQRGGTVNTEAFF. CDR3 DNA: TGTGCCAGCAGCTCCCAACGAGGGGGAACAGTGAACACTGAAGCTTTCTTT.

The J gene is TRBJ2-3, the V gene TRBV6-5, with 7 nucleotides matching TRBD2. The CDR3 has 16 residues. Trimming cost V 0 bases and J 4 bases; bases outside gene matches: 7. Germline assignment: CDR1 MNHEY and CDR2 SVGAGI. CDR3 loop: CASSYSSGLGADTQYF. DNA for the CDR3: TGTGCCAGCAGTTACTCTAGCGGGCTGGGGGCAGATACGCAGTATTTT.

The V gene is TRBV5-1, the J gene TRBJ2-1; 14 bases align to TRBD2. J gave up 7 bases and V 3 bases, and 6 bases lay outside the gene matches. CDR1 is SGHRS and CDR2 is YFSETQ in the germline V gene. The CDR3 is 16 amino acids. In nucleotides, the CDR3 is TGCGCCAGCAGCTCCCGGGGACTAGCGGGGGCGAATGAGCAGTTCTTC. Protein: CASSSRGLAGANEQFF.

The gene calls are TRBV5-1 and TRBJ2-7; 9 bases agree with TRBD1. The CDR3 is 14 residues long. The J segment lost 3 bases and the V segment lost 4 bases, leaving 5 bases of the junction unmatched. CDR1 is SGHRS and CDR2 is YFSETQ in the germline V gene. CDR3 nucleotide sequence: TGCGCCAGCAGCGCTACAGGGGGCCGCTACGAGCAGTACTTC. Protein sequence: CASSATGGRYEQYF.